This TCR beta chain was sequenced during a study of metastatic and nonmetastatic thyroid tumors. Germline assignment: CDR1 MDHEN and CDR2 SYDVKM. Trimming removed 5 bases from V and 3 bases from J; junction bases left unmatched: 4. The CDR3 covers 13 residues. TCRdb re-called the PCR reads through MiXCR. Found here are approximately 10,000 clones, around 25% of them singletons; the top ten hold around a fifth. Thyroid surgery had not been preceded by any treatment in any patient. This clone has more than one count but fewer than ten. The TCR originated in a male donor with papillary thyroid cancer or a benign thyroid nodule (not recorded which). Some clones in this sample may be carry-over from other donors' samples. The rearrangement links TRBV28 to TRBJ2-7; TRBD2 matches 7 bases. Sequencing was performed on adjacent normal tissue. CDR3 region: CASSHSGGYEQYF. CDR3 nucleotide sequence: TGTGCCAGCAGTCACTCGGGGGGCTACGAGCAGTACTTC.